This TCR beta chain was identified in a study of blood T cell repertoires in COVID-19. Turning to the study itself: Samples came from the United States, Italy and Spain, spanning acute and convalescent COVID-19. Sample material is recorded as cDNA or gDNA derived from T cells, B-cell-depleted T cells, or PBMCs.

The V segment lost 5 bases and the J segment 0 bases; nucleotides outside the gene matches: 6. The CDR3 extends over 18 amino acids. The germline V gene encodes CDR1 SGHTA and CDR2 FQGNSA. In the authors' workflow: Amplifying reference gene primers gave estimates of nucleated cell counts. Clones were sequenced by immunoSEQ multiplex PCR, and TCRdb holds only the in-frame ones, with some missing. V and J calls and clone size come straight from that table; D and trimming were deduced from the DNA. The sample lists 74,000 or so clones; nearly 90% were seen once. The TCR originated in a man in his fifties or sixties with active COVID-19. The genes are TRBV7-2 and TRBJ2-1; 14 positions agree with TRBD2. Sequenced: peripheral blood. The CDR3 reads CASSLGLAGVNSYNEQFF. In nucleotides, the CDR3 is TGTGCCAGCAGCCTGGGACTAGCGGGGGTAAACTCCTACAATGAGCAGTTCTTC.